The 4 T cell receptor beta chains listed next were all sequenced from one sample in a study of blood T cell repertoires in COVID-19. Here immunoSEQ multiplex PCR was the method, and the copy in TCRdb shows in-frame clones only, minus some. The table lists 150,000 to 200,000 clones, roughly 82% of them singletons. Source material: peripheral blood. These receptors all come from a woman in her thirties or forties with COVID-19, enrolled during active disease.

The rearrangement links TRBV28 to TRBJ1-2; TRBD1 aligns across 7 bases. The CDR3 extends over 15 amino acids. In germline, CDR1 is MDHEN, CDR2 SYDVKM. With V trimmed by 6 bases and J by 4 bases, 11 bases remained unmatched. CDR3 bases: TGTGCCAGCAGGGCAGGGGGAGTGGAATCCTATGGCTACACCTTC. As protein: CASRAGGVESYGYTF.

The chain links TRBV12-3 or TRBV12-4 to TRBJ1-1, with unresolved D. With 3 bases removed from V and 1 base from J, the gap between germline ends came to 6 bases. CDR3 length equals 13 residues. For the CDR3, the DNA is TGTGCCAGCAGTTTGTTAGAGAACACTGAAGCTTTCTTT. Its protein product is CASSLLENTEAFF.

The chain employs TRBV2 and TRBJ2-7; tentative D call: TRBD2 (5 bases). Trimming shortened V by 6 bases and J by 2 bases, and 11 bases separated the two germline ends. The CDR3 is 13 amino acids. The germline V gene encodes CDR1 SNHLY and CDR2 FYNNEI. The CDR3 spells CASSAQRAYEQYF. The CDR3 nucleotides are TGTGCCAGCAGCGCCCAGAGGGCCTACGAGCAGTACTTC. The full variable domain, rest sourced from reference TRBV2 and TRBJ2-7, is EPEVTQTPSHQVTQMGQEVILRCVPISNHLYFYWYRQILGQKVEFLVSFYNNEISEKSEIFDDQFSVERPDGSNFTLKIRSTKLEDSAMYFCASSAQRAYEQYFGPGTRLTVT.

V gene TRBV18 combines with J gene TRBJ2-2, with D uncertain. This CDR3 is built from 14 residues. Germline CDR1 and CDR2: KGHSH and LQKENI. V was pared by 3 bases and J by 3 bases, with 8 bases between. CDR3 sequence: CASSPTSDTGELFF. The CDR3 bases are TGTGCCAGCTCACCCACAAGTGACACCGGGGAGCTGTTTTTT. Together with reference TRBV18 and TRBJ2-2, the CDR3 gives the full variable domain: NAGVMQNPRHLVRRRGQEARLRCSPMKGHSHVYWYRQLPEEGLKFMVYLQKENIIDESGMPKERFSAEFPKEGPSILRIQQVVRGDSAAYFCASSPTSDTGELFFGEGSRLTVL.